Listed below are T cell receptor beta chains from one sample, sequenced in a study of blood T cell repertoires in COVID-19. Measured with immunoSEQ multiplex PCR; TCRdb has only the in-frame clones, and not every one. The repertoire holds under 130,000 clones, with roughly 84% as singletons. Sequenced: peripheral blood. Source of these receptors: a human donor in a cohort sampled during active COVID-19. Both conserved end residues are part of each CDR3. A D gene is named only where the DNA matches it firmly. Size is stated for part of the rows, as once, few or many counts, or as a class when the clone is expanded.

CDR3nt,CDR3aa,j_gene,v_gene,abundance,d_gene
TGTGCCAGCAGTCCACGACTAGCGGGGGGGCTTGAGACCCAGTACTTC,CASSPRLAGGLETQYF,TRBJ2-5,TRBV2,NA,TRBD2
TGTGCCAGCTCACCCTCGAATCAGCCCCAGCATTTT,CASSPSNQPQHF,TRBJ1-5,TRBV18,once,NA
TGTGCCAGCAGCTTAAGGACAGGGAATCGCAATGAGCAGTTCTTC,CASSLRTGNRNEQFF,TRBJ2-1,TRBV5-6,NA,TRBD1
TGTGCCAGCAGCCGTGACACCTCCTACGAGCAGTACTTC,CASSRDTSYEQYF,TRBJ2-7,TRBV12-3/TRBV12-4,NA,NA
TGTGCCAGCAGTGATCACGGACGGACAGGGGGCGTTAATGGCTACACCTTC,CASSDHGRTGGVNGYTF,TRBJ1-2,TRBV25-1,once,TRBD1
TGTGCCAGTAGTATGAGGTCCCGGGACAGGTTCAATCAGCCCCAGCATTTT,CASSMRSRDRFNQPQHF,TRBJ1-5,TRBV19,many,TRBD1
TGTGCCAGCAGCTTGCAGGGTAGGGTCTTGGACTATGGCTACACCTTC,CASSLQGRVLDYGYTF,TRBJ1-2,TRBV5-6,NA,NA
TGTGCCAGCAGCTTGACAGGGATCTACACTGAAGCTTTCTTT,CASSLTGIYTEAFF,TRBJ1-1,TRBV7-9,NA,TRBD1
TGTGCCAGCAGTTCACAAGAGACCCAGTACTTC,CASSSQETQYF,TRBJ2-5,TRBV27,NA,NA
TGTGCCAGCAGTAGGTCGCGACAGGGACGAGCCTACGAGCAGTACTTC,CASSRSRQGRAYEQYF,TRBJ2-7,TRBV2,NA,TRBD1
TGTGCCAGCAGCCTGGGGGGGTACGGAAACACCATATATTTT,CASSLGGYGNTIYF,TRBJ1-3,TRBV3-1/TRBV3-2,few,NA
TGTGCCAGCAGCTTGCTACAGGGTAACACTGAAGCTTTCTTT,CASSLLQGNTEAFF,TRBJ1-1,TRBV5-5,NA,NA
TGTGCCAGCAGCTCCGCCGGGAGGAACACTGAAGCTTTCTTT,CASSSAGRNTEAFF,TRBJ1-1,TRBV7-9,NA,NA
TGTGCCAGCAGTGAATTTACCCCCGGCAGGGCTAATTCACCCCTCCACTTT,CASSEFTPGRANSPLHF,TRBJ1-6,TRBV2,few,NA
TGCGCCAGCAGCTTGGGGGATAGCGGGGGCACCAATGAGCAGTTCTTC,CASSLGDSGGTNEQFF,TRBJ2-1,TRBV5-1,once,TRBD2
TGTGCCAGCAGCTTAGAGGGGACAGGGTCCTACGAGCAGTACTTC,CASSLEGTGSYEQYF,TRBJ2-7,TRBV11-2,NA,TRBD1
TGTGCCAGTAGTATAGAGGCAGGGCTGGGAAACACCATATATTTT,CASSIEAGLGNTIYF,TRBJ1-3,TRBV19,NA,NA
TGTGCCAGCAGCGTAGGCTCTGACAGGGTACAGCCCCAGCATTTT,CASSVGSDRVQPQHF,TRBJ1-5,TRBV9,once,TRBD1
TGTGCCAGCAGCTCACTAGCGGGGGGGCCCAACGAGCAGTACTTC,CASSSLAGGPNEQYF,TRBJ2-7,TRBV7-2,NA,TRBD2
TGTGCCAGCAGCTTAGTTACCTTAGGGGTACAGCCCCAGCATTTT,CASSLVTLGVQPQHF,TRBJ1-5,TRBV7-2,NA,NA
TGTGCCAGCAGTCCAACTTACCTTAACTATGGCTACACCTTC,CASSPTYLNYGYTF,TRBJ1-2,TRBV27,few,NA
TGTGCCAGTAGTCCTACGTTCGGCAGGGGGCGCGAGCAGTACTTC,CASSPTFGRGREQYF,TRBJ2-7,TRBV19,NA,TRBD1
TGTGCCAGTATCGCATCAGAGGCTGACTATGGCTACACCTTC,CASIASEADYGYTF,TRBJ1-2,TRBV2,NA,NA
TGTGCCAGCAGTTTTATGGATGGAAGGAGTTCACCCCTCCACTTT,CASSFMDGRSSPLHF,TRBJ1-6,TRBV27,few,NA
TGTGCCAGCAGGGATGACAGGGATAGGCACACTGAAGCTTTCTTT,CASRDDRDRHTEAFF,TRBJ1-1,TRBV2,NA,TRBD1
TGTGCCAGCAGCCAAGAGACGGGGAGCTATGGCTACACCTTC,CASSQETGSYGYTF,TRBJ1-2,TRBV3-1/TRBV3-2,NA,NA
TGTGCCAGCAGTACAGGGGCCGGAGAAAAACTGTTTTTT,CASSTGAGEKLFF,TRBJ1-4,TRBV12-3/TRBV12-4,NA,TRBD1
TGTGCCAGTAGTATAGGGAGCGGGGACACTGAAGCTTTCTTT,CASSIGSGDTEAFF,TRBJ1-1,TRBV19,few,NA
TGTGCCAGCAGTCCATTGACCGGGACAGAGACCACCCTCTCCCGGGGCTACACCTTC,CASSPLTGTETTLSRGYTF,TRBJ1-2,TRBV2,NA,TRBD1
TGTGCCAGCAGCTCACCCGAACCCGGGACAGGGGGCGCAAATGGCTACACCTTC,CASSSPEPGTGGANGYTF,TRBJ1-2,TRBV11-3,NA,TRBD1
TGTGCCAGCAGCCCCCAACTGAATTCACCCCTCCACTTT,CASSPQLNSPLHF,TRBJ1-6,TRBV7-2,NA,NA
TGCAGCGTTGCCAGGGGTTGGACTGAAGCTTTCTTT,CSVARGWTEAFF,TRBJ1-1,TRBV29-1,NA,NA
TGTGCCAGCAGCCAGGCCCGACAGGGTTCGAACACTGAAGCTTTCTTT,CASSQARQGSNTEAFF,TRBJ1-1,TRBV5-4,NA,TRBD1
TGTGCCAGTAGTTTCGGGTATAGCGGCTACACCTTC,CASSFGYSGYTF,TRBJ1-2,TRBV19,NA,NA
TGTGCCAGCAGTTGGGGGGCTGAAGCTTTCTTT,CASSWGAEAFF,TRBJ1-1,TRBV6-5,NA,NA
TGCGCCAGCAGCCAAGATTCAGCGGGGGCCCAACAAGAGACCCAGTACTTC,CASSQDSAGAQQETQYF,TRBJ2-5,TRBV4-1,few,TRBD2
TGTGCCAGCTCACCGTACTACAGGGGGGCGCTTGGCACTGAAGCTTTCTTT,CASSPYYRGALGTEAFF,TRBJ1-1,TRBV18,NA,TRBD1
TGTGCCAGCAGCCCGACAGGGGGCGCATCTGGCTACACCTTC,CASSPTGGASGYTF,TRBJ1-2,TRBV7-2,NA,TRBD1
TGTGCCAGCAGTGAGGAGGGGTTGGACTATGGCTACACCTTC,CASSEEGLDYGYTF,TRBJ1-2,TRBV2,NA,NA
TGTGCCAGCAGACGACAGGGCAGCTACACTGAAGCTTTCTTT,CASRRQGSYTEAFF,TRBJ1-1,TRBV6-5,NA,TRBD1
TGTGCCAGCAGCGTAGATAGAGGGTTCTATGGCTACACCTTC,CASSVDRGFYGYTF,TRBJ1-2,TRBV9,NA,NA
TGCGCCAGCAGCTTGGGGTCAGGGGGCACTGAAGCTTTCTTT,CASSLGSGGTEAFF,TRBJ1-1,TRBV5-1,NA,TRBD1
TGTGCCATCAGTCCCCTCACAGGGGGCTATGGCTACACCTTC,CAISPLTGGYGYTF,TRBJ1-2,TRBV10-3,few,TRBD1
TGTGCCAGCAGCCCCAGTCGGGTGAGCGGGGAGCTGTTTTTT,CASSPSRVSGELFF,TRBJ2-2,TRBV7-7,NA,NA
TGTGCCAGTAGTAGGGCCCGGACAGGGGCAACGAACACCGGGGAGCTGTTTTTT,CASSRARTGATNTGELFF,TRBJ2-2,TRBV19,NA,TRBD1
TGTGCCAGCCCCCGGGACAGCTCCTACGAGCAGTACTTC,CASPRDSSYEQYF,TRBJ2-7,TRBV21-1,NA,NA
TGTGCCAGCAGCCACCATAGCGGCTCTAACACCGGGGAGCTGTTTTTT,CASSHHSGSNTGELFF,TRBJ2-2,TRBV3-1/TRBV3-2,NA,NA
TGTGCCAGCAGCTCAAGGGCAGGGGCCAACGGGGAGCTGTTTTTT,CASSSRAGANGELFF,TRBJ2-2,TRBV11-3,few,NA
TGTGCCAGCAGCTTGGGGACAGGATGGTCAGATACGCAGTATTTT,CASSLGTGWSDTQYF,TRBJ2-3,TRBV7-7,NA,TRBD1
TGTGCAAGTCGCTTAGTTCGACTCGCGGGGGCGAACACCGGGGAGCTGTTTTTT,CASRLVRLAGANTGELFF,TRBJ2-2,TRBV12-2,few,NA
TGTGCCAGCAGCTGGGAGCGGACCACGAACACCGGGGAGCTGTTTTTT,CASSWERTTNTGELFF,TRBJ2-2,TRBV11-3,NA,NA
TGTGCCAGCAGTCCCACCCCTCCGGACAGGGCCTATGGCTACACCTTC,CASSPTPPDRAYGYTF,TRBJ1-2,TRBV2,NA,TRBD1
TGCGCCAGCACGGAGAGCGGGGGGGCGGCAGATACGCAGTATTTT,CASTESGGAADTQYF,TRBJ2-3,TRBV4-3,NA,TRBD2
TGTGCCAGCAGCTTAGTCCCCAGGGGGAGTGAGCAGTTCTTC,CASSLVPRGSEQFF,TRBJ2-1,TRBV7-8,few,TRBD1
TGTGCCAGCAGTTTCCGGGGGTCAGATACGCAGTATTTT,CASSFRGSDTQYF,TRBJ2-3,TRBV28,NA,NA
TGTGCCAGCAACTCACTAGCGGGGGTTGGTGAAGAGACCCAGTACTTC,CASNSLAGVGEETQYF,TRBJ2-5,TRBV2,NA,TRBD2
TGCGCCAGCAGTTACCGGACAGGGGGGAACACTGAAGCTTTCTTT,CASSYRTGGNTEAFF,TRBJ1-1,TRBV10-1,NA,TRBD1
TGTGCCAGCAGCTTACCGGGACTTGTCTACAATGAGCAGTTCTTC,CASSLPGLVYNEQFF,TRBJ2-1,TRBV5-5,NA,NA